The 8 T cell receptor beta chains listed next were all sequenced from one sample in a study of shared clonotypes between healthy human individuals. Repertoires were generated with immunoSEQ multiplex PCR, while TCRdb's copy carries only in-frame clones and drops some. The table shows around 990,000 clones, with approximately 77% occurring only once. What was sequenced was memory CD4+ T cells from PBMCs. Subset described: CD45RA-negative fraction. Receptors were obtained from a man aged 18 to 30 in good health. Some clones in this sample may be carry-over from other donors' samples.

This clone came up once. The chain recombines TRBV25-1 with TRBJ2-1; the D gene is possibly TRBD1 (6 bases). The V gene's germline CDR1 is MGHDK and CDR2 SYGVNS. Between the trimmed V and J ends, which lost 7 bases and 6 bases, there was a span of 16 bases. The CDR3 contains 14 residues. CDR3 bases: TGTGCCAGCACAGGGGCGGGTTTCCCCAATGAGCAGTTCTTC. It yields the protein CASTGAGFPNEQFF.

The chain uses TRBV15 and TRBJ2-7; 9 nucleotides align to TRBD1. The CDR3 runs 16 residues. Germline V gene sequence: CDR1 LNHNV, CDR2 YYDKDF (reference sequence). V lost 2 bases and J lost 2; bases outside the gene matches: 7. Here the CDR3 DNA reads TGTGCCACCAGCAGATCGGGACAGGGTCCCACCTACGAGCAGTACTTC. It is translated as CATSRSGQGPTYEQYF.

This clone has just a few counts. The gene calls are TRBV19 and TRBJ2-2; TRBD2 might be the D (5 bases). The CDR3 sequence is 14 residues long. Trimming stripped 7 bases from V and 7 bases from J, with 16 bases between. Germline CDR1 reads LNHDA; CDR2 reads SQIVND (reference sequence). CDR3 sequence reads: CASTARAGIGELFF. CDR3 sequence (DNA): TGTGCCAGTACTGCCCGGGCGGGCATCGGGGAGCTGTTTTTT.

The rearrangement joins TRBV5-1 to TRBJ2-5; 9 bases line up with TRBD1. CDR3 length: 15 residues. V dropped 4 bases and J dropped 2; count of bases not matched to a gene: 6. The germline V gene has CDR1 SGHRS and CDR2 YFSETQ. CDR3 in amino acids: CASSARTGEQETQYF. The CDR3 DNA sequence: TGCGCCAGCAGCGCCCGGACAGGGGAGCAAGAGACCCAGTACTTC.

This clone was seen more than once but under ten times. This chain uses TRBV5-1 with TRBJ2-3; tentatively, D is TRBD1 or TRBD2 (5 bases each). V lost 4 bases and J lost 0, with 12 bases in between. CDR1 is SGHRS and CDR2 is YFSETQ in the germline V gene. The CDR3 is 15 amino acids. CDR3 in amino acids: CASSDPGTSTDTQYF. The CDR3 DNA reads TGCGCCAGCAGCGACCCAGGGACCAGCACAGATACGCAGTATTTT.

This chain links TRBV5-1 with TRBJ2-4; D is possibly TRBD1 (8 bases). The CDR3 runs 17 residues. With 0 bases removed from V and 6 bases from J, the gap between germline ends came to 19 bases. Germline CDR1 reads SGHRS; CDR2 reads YFSETQ. As DNA, the CDR3 is TGCGCCAGCAGCTTGGATCCCGACAGGGGAGGGTTAAACATTCAGTACTTC. Amino acid sequence: CASSLDPDRGGLNIQYF. Using reference TRBV5-1 and TRBJ2-4 for the parts outside the CDR3, the full variable domain is KAGVTQTPRYLIKTRGQQVTLSCSPISGHRSVSWYQQTPGQGLQFLFEYFSETQRNKGNFPGRFSGRQFSNSRSEMNVSTLELGDSALYLCASSLDPDRGGLNIQYFGAGTRLSVL.

Note on this clone: The sample has other DNA sequences that encode this CDR3 too. The chain carries TRBV30 and TRBJ2-5; tentatively, D is TRBD1 (6 bases). The length of the CDR3 is 12 residues. Trimming cost V 2 bases and J 4 bases, with 8 bases left between them. The germline V gene has CDR1 GTSNPN and CDR2 SVGIG (reference sequence). In nucleotides, the CDR3 is TGTGCCTGGAGTACAGGGAGAGAGACCCAGTACTTC. It is translated as CAWSTGRETQYF.

The chain uses TRBV15 and TRBJ1-5, with 7 bases aligning to TRBD1. This CDR3 has 19 amino acids. V was clipped by 0 bases and J by 0 bases; unmatched bases: 11. Per the germline V gene, CDR1 is LNHNV and CDR2 is YYDKDF (reference sequence). The CDR3 here is CATSRDLQGLAYSNQPQHF. The CDR3 DNA sequence: TGTGCCACCAGCAGAGACTTACAGGGGCTGGCCTATAGCAATCAGCCCCAGCATTTT.